One T cell receptor beta chain is described in this entry. The data were taken from a study of blood T cell repertoires in COVID-19. On the study more broadly: COVID-19 samples from acute and convalescent phases originated in the United States, Italy and Spain. The cDNA or gDNA used as material had been derived from T cells, B-cell-depleted T cells, or PBMCs.

Germline assignment: CDR1 MNHEY and CDR2 SMNVEV (reference sequence). Trimming took 2 bases from V and 9 from J; bases not matched to a gene: 1. The CDR3 contains 14 residues. Recovery meant two consecutive negative NP/OP PCR tests, professional clearance, or resolved symptoms. The table came from immunoSEQ multiplex PCR; TCRdb's copy has only in-frame clones and leaves some out. The sample lists approximately 170,000 clones; 84% were seen once. Sequenced input: PBMCs or T cells enriched from blood (not recorded which). The chain couples TRBV27 to TRBJ1-6; TRBD1 matches 10 bases. The TCR comes from a woman in her forties or fifties who had recovered from COVID-19. The CDR3 sequence: CASSLGTGVSPLHF. In DNA form, the CDR3 reads TGTGCCAGCAGTTTAGGGACAGGGGTTTCACCCCTCCACTTT.